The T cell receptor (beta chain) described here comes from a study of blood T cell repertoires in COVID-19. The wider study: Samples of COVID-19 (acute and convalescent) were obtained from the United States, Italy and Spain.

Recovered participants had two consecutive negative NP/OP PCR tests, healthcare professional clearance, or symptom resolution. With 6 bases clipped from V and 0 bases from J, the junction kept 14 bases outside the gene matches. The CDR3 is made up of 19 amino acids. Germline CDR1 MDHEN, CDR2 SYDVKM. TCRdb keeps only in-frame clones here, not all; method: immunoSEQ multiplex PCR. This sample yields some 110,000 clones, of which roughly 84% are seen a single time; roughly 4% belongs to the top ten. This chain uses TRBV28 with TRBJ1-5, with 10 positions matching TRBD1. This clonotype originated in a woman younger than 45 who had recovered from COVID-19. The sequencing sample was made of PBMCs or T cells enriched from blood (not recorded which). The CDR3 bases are TGTGCCAGCAGGCCCCTAAGGGACAGGGGAATCTATAGCAATCAGCCCCAGCATTTT. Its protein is CASRPLRDRGIYSNQPQHF.